This record covers a single TCR beta chain. Its cognate antigen is unknown. This entry comes from a study of cytotoxic CD8 clonotypes in ibrutinib-treated CLL. Study summary: Treatment had run for a median 12 months, range 6 to 36, when response samples were taken.

With 6 bases removed from V and 5 bases from J, the gap between germline ends came to 19 bases. Germline V CDR1 and CDR2: MDHEN, SYDVKM. The CDR3 extends over 16 amino acids. TCR beta library input comprised around 2 micrograms of genomic DNA from cryopreserved PBMCs. Study-level results: Contraction or stability on treatment was seen for public clonotypes, which were uncommon. Sampling times differed between sustained-remission and progressing patients.

Libraries were prepared by immunoSEQ multiplex PCR; TCRdb keeps only in-frame clonotypes and omits some of them. The data contain 110,000 to 150,000 clones, about 75% of them singletons. The chain employs TRBV28 and TRBJ2-2; unclear D gene. The sequence was collected from a human donor with chronic lymphocytic leukemia. The sample in question was PBMCs, obtained after 24 months of ibrutinib treatment. CDR3 DNA: TGTGCCAGCAGCTACCGACCTGGGATTGGAACCGGGGAGCTGTTTTTT. Protein: CASSYRPGIGTGELFF.